The rows below give T cell receptor beta chains drawn from one sample of a study of a mutant IDH1 vaccine in newly diagnosed glioma. Profiling relied on immunoSEQ multiplex PCR, and the TCRdb table lists in-frame clones only, not all of them. The data contain about 94,000 clones, roughly 91% of them singletons. Antigens for these TCRs are unknown. Sequenced here: PBMCs, sampled from a glioma patient whose treatment included an IDH1 peptide vaccine. These receptors all come from a woman aged 45-59 years with glioma. CDR3s include the opening cysteine and the closing phenylalanine or tryptophan. The D gene is left open where the match is weak. Clone size is not always given. Where it is, it says once, few, many or a class for expanded clones.

len	abundance	d_gene	v_gene	j_gene	CDR3aa	CDR3nt
17	NA	NA	TRBV15	TRBJ1-5	CATSSFPRGHSNQPQHF	TGTGCCACCAGCAGTTTCCCTCGAGGCCATAGCAATCAGCCCCAGCATTTT
16	NA	TRBD1	TRBV28	TRBJ1-1	CASIPRGRGRVTEAFF	TGTGCCAGCATCCCGCGGGGCAGGGGGCGAGTCACTGAAGCTTTCTTT
13	NA	TRBD2	TRBV5-1	TRBJ2-5	CASSRDYQETQYF	TGCGCCAGCAGCCGGGACTATCAAGAGACCCAGTACTTC
14	few	NA	TRBV9	TRBJ2-2	CASSQDGYTGELFF	TGTGCCAGCAGCCAGGACGGTTACACCGGGGAGCTGTTTTTT
12	NA	NA	TRBV18	TRBJ2-7	CASSSTGNEQYF	TGTGCCAGCTCATCCACAGGGAACGAGCAGTACTTC
14	NA	TRBD1	TRBV7-9	TRBJ2-7	CASSSGDRGGEQYF	TGTGCCAGCAGCTCAGGGGACAGGGGAGGGGAGCAGTACTTC
14	NA	NA	TRBV6-5	TRBJ2-2	CASRTGTSTGELFF	TGTGCCAGCAGGACAGGCACCTCCACCGGGGAGCTGTTTTTT
14	NA	NA	TRBV5-6	TRBJ2-1	CASSLGWADNEQFF	TGTGCCAGCAGCTTGGGTTGGGCAGACAATGAGCAGTTCTTC
13	NA	NA	TRBV7-9	TRBJ2-7	CASSGLLGVEQYF	TGTGCCAGCAGCGGGTTGCTGGGGGTCGAGCAGTACTTC
15	NA	NA	TRBV2	TRBJ2-6	CASSERDSGANVLTF	TGTGCCAGCAGTGAACGGGACTCTGGGGCCAACGTCCTGACTTTC
13	NA	TRBD1	TRBV27	TRBJ1-5	CATNQGAGQPQHF	TGTGCCACCAACCAGGGGGCTGGTCAGCCCCAGCATTTT
15	once	TRBD1	TRBV7-9	TRBJ2-1	CASQRDRVDYNEQFF	TGTGCCAGCCAAAGGGACAGGGTGGACTACAATGAGCAGTTCTTC
12	NA	NA	TRBV9	TRBJ2-1	CASSVVYNEQFF	TGTGCCAGCAGCGTAGTTTACAATGAGCAGTTCTTC
13	NA	TRBD2	TRBV10-3	TRBJ2-7	CAISLGLALEQYF	TGTGCCATCAGTCTGGGACTAGCGCTCGAGCAGTACTTC
15	NA	TRBD1	TRBV5-1	TRBJ2-7	CASSPRQGVGYEQYF	TGCGCCAGCAGCCCTAGACAGGGGGTAGGCTACGAGCAGTACTTC
13	NA	NA	TRBV6-6	TRBJ2-5	CATRGRGRETQYF	TGTGCCACCCGGGGGCGGGGAAGGGAGACCCAGTACTTC
12	NA	NA	TRBV7-9	TRBJ2-7	CASSLGAYEQYF	TGTGCCAGCAGCTTAGGCGCCTACGAGCAGTACTTC
17	NA	NA	TRBV5-6	TRBJ1-3	CASSQQLYGGVRNTIYF	TGTGCCAGCAGCCAGCAGCTGTACGGGGGGGTACGAAACACCATATATTTT
16	NA	TRBD2	TRBV18	TRBJ2-3	CASSRLAGGPGDTQYF	TGTGCCAGCTCACGCCTAGCGGGAGGGCCAGGGGATACGCAGTATTTT
14	NA	TRBD2	TRBV5-5	TRBJ2-5	CASSLVAGVETQYF	TGTGCCAGCAGCTTGGTGGCGGGAGTGGAGACCCAGTACTTC
14	NA	NA	TRBV29-1	TRBJ1-3	CSAAQGYSGNTIYF	TGCAGCGCTGCCCAGGGTTACTCTGGAAACACCATATATTTT
17	NA	NA	TRBV6-4	TRBJ2-1	CASSSPRSGLIYNEQFF	TGTGCCAGCAGTTCGCCCCGAAGCGGACTAATTTACAATGAGCAGTTCTTC
11	NA	NA	TRBV6-1	TRBJ2-3	CATGSTDTQYF	TGTGCCACCGGGTCCACAGATACGCAGTATTTT
13	NA	NA	TRBV29-1	TRBJ1-1	CSVDKGGNTEAFF	TGCAGCGTTGATAAAGGGGGGAACACTGAAGCTTTCTTT
13	NA	NA	TRBV21-1	TRBJ1-2	CARPTGTNYGYTF	TGTGCCAGGCCCACAGGGACTAACTATGGCTACACCTTC
13	few	NA	TRBV5-4	TRBJ1-2	CASSVTGFYGYTF	TGTGCCAGCAGCGTCACAGGGTTCTATGGCTACACCTTC
15	NA	NA	TRBV7-6	TRBJ2-7	CASSLNYRLGGEQYF	TGTGCCAGCAGCTTAAATTACAGGCTGGGGGGCGAGCAGTACTTC
18	NA	NA	TRBV4-1	TRBJ1-1	CASSHGGTKGVVVTEAFF	TGCGCCAGCAGCCACGGTGGGACAAAGGGGGTCGTGGTCACTGAAGCTTTCTTT
14	NA	NA	TRBV25-1	TRBJ1-3	CASTLGSSGNTIYF	TGTGCCAGCACCCTCGGGAGCTCTGGAAACACCATATATTTT
15	NA	NA	TRBV4-1	TRBJ1-5	CASSRSGDVGQPQHF	TGCGCCAGCAGTCGGTCAGGGGACGTGGGTCAGCCCCAGCATTTT
15	NA	NA	TRBV7-2	TRBJ2-5	CASSNHYGGWETQYF	TGTGCCAGCAGCAATCATTACGGGGGCTGGGAGACCCAGTACTTC
13	NA	NA	TRBV6-1	TRBJ1-4	CASSEEGTYKLFF	TGTGCCAGCAGTGAAGAGGGGACCTACAAACTGTTTTTT
15	once	TRBD1	TRBV18	TRBJ2-7	CASSRGQGPTNEQYF	TGTGCCAGCTCCCGCGGACAGGGTCCCACCAACGAGCAGTACTTC
13	NA	NA	TRBV7-3	TRBJ2-3	CASSLLGIDTQYF	TGTGCCAGCAGCCTCTTAGGGATAGATACGCAGTATTTT
15	NA	TRBD1	TRBV18	TRBJ1-6	CASSPPGQGFSPLHF	TGTGCCAGCTCACCACCGGGACAGGGATTTTCACCCCTCCACTTT
16	NA	NA	TRBV7-8	TRBJ1-5	CASSFARLDSNQPQHF	TGTGCCAGCAGCTTCGCCAGGCTAGATAGCAATCAGCCCCAGCATTTT
13	NA	NA	TRBV28	TRBJ1-4	CASNLEGWGKLFF	TGTGCCAGTAACTTGGAAGGGTGGGGAAAACTGTTTTTT
14	NA	TRBD2	TRBV27	TRBJ2-1	CASSLGLAGVEQFF	TGTGCCAGCAGTTTGGGACTAGCGGGAGTTGAGCAGTTCTTC
16	NA	NA	TRBV5-1	TRBJ1-1	CASKFGREWENTEAFF	TGCGCCAGCAAGTTCGGGAGGGAATGGGAGAACACTGAAGCTTTCTTT
12	NA	NA	TRBV29-1	TRBJ2-1	CSVETGLDEQFF	TGCAGCGTTGAAACAGGGTTGGATGAGCAGTTCTTC
14	NA	TRBD2	TRBV27	TRBJ2-7	CASNTSGITYEQYF	TGTGCCAGCAATACTAGCGGGATTACCTACGAGCAGTACTTC
16	NA	NA	TRBV5-6	TRBJ2-7	CASSLVRGRSFYEQYF	TGTGCCAGCAGCTTGGTCAGGGGCAGGAGCTTCTACGAGCAGTACTTC
14	NA	NA	TRBV29-1	TRBJ1-1	CSVPAIQLNTEAFF	TGCAGCGTTCCCGCCATCCAACTGAACACTGAAGCTTTCTTT
16	NA	TRBD2	TRBV30	TRBJ2-1	CAWSVRLAVLSNEQFF	TGTGCCTGGAGTGTACGACTAGCGGTTCTATCGAATGAGCAGTTCTTC
16	NA	NA	TRBV28	TRBJ2-1	CASSSISGLLYNEQFF	TGTGCCAGCAGTTCCATTAGCGGCTTACTCTACAATGAGCAGTTCTTC
14	NA	TRBD2	TRBV7-6	TRBJ2-5	CASSLSSSGRVVDF	TGTGCCAGCAGCTTATCGTCTAGCGGGAGGGTCGTCGACTTC
14	once	NA	TRBV6-6	TRBJ1-2	CASSWRTGNYGYTF	TGTGCCAGCAGTTGGCGTACAGGGAACTATGGCTACACCTTC
15	NA	TRBD2	TRBV10-3	TRBJ2-5	CAISLSGGAGETQYF	TGTGCCATCAGCCTCTCCGGGGGGGCCGGAGAGACCCAGTACTTC
14	NA	TRBD1	TRBV5-1	TRBJ1-2	CASSLAGTGVGYTF	TGCGCCAGCAGCTTGGCCGGGACAGGGGTAGGCTACACCTTC